This TCR beta chain originates from a study of blood T cell repertoires in COVID-19. In the study overall: COVID-19 samples, acute and convalescent, were from the United States, Italy and Spain. From T cells, B-cell-depleted T cells, or PBMCs came the material, which was cDNA or gDNA.

Patients of the Seattle cohort, enrolled during active infection, were followed longitudinally. This table comes from immunoSEQ multiplex PCR, and its TCRdb copy is limited to in-frame clones, with some not included. The data contain 300,000 to 400,000 clones, more than 70% of them singletons. J was trimmed by 9 bases and V by 3 bases; bases with no gene match: 20. The CDR3 contains 17 residues. CDR1 and CDR2 (germline): SGHNT, YYREEE (reference sequence). The TCR originated in a woman aged 30 to 39 with COVID-19, enrolled during active disease. The chain couples TRBV5-4 to TRBJ2-7; 8 nucleotides line up with TRBD1. Sample: peripheral blood. The chain's CDR3 is CASSSPLAGGFRGRQYF. The CDR3 DNA sequence: TGTGCCAGCAGCTCCCCTCTTGCAGGGGGCTTTAGAGGACGGCAGTACTTC.